The T cell receptor (beta chain) described here comes from a study of HIV-infected children after antiretroviral therapy interruption. In the study overall: Recorded EBV and CMV exposure existed for most children. For the interruption arm, samples span week 0 through about 3 years after study end. In continuous treatment, analyzed samples were from weeks 0, 48 and 150.

Looked up from germline, CDR1 is SNHLY and CDR2 is FYNNEI. V lost 7 bases and J lost 6; bases outside the gene matches: 7. The CDR3 sequence is 13 residues long. The treatment here: PENTA 11 planned treatment interruption arm or continuous ART arm. This clonotype was detected ten times or more. The TCR library was built from RNA with a 3' RACE protocol and unique molecular identifiers. Via MiXCR, TCRdb re-called the 3' RACE reads, giving one row per CDR3 protein. The sample includes 40,000 to 50,000 distinct CDR3 sequences, roughly 4% of them seen just once. The material sequenced was CD45RA+ CD4+ T cells from PBMCs, pooled from several time points, taken from a donor given antiretroviral therapy, either interrupted or continuous. Stated subset: naive CD4+ CD45RA+ CD45RO- T cells. The chain uses TRBV2 and TRBJ2-3, with 7 bases lining up with TRBD1. This receptor was obtained from a pool of human donors with HIV. The CDR3 region is CASTTGWKDTQYF. DNA of the CDR3: TGTGCCAGCACGACAGGGTGGAAGGATACGCAGTATTTT.